Each of the 13 T cell receptor beta chains below was sequenced from the same sample in a study of blood T cell repertoires in COVID-19. Using immunoSEQ multiplex PCR, the repertoire was profiled, and TCRdb retains in-frame clones only, with some absent. The table has about 440,000 clones, around 88% seen once; the top ten hold roughly 12%. Input material: peripheral blood. The receptors shown here come from a woman in her 50s with COVID-19, enrolled during active disease.

This clone was seen a single time. The V call is TRBV7-8, the J call TRBJ1-3; D is ambiguous. Germline loops: CDR1 SGHVS, CDR2 FQNEAQ. This CDR3 is 13 amino acids long. Trimming removed 2 bases at V and 5 bases at J, with 7 bases between. The CDR3 sequence is CASSLSGRNTIYF. CDR3 in DNA: TGTGCCAGCAGCTTATCGGGGAGAAACACCATATATTTT.

The chain joins TRBV9 to TRBJ1-1; D is undetermined. V was trimmed by 4 bases and J by 1 base, leaving 17 bases between them. Germline lookup yields CDR1 SGDLS and CDR2 YYNGEE. The CDR3 runs to 16 residues. Written as DNA, the CDR3 is TGTGCCAGCAGCCCCCGAGGTGGCAGTTGGAACACTGAAGCTTTCTTT. Amino acids: CASSPRGGSWNTEAFF.

The chain recombines TRBV7-3 with TRBJ2-3; TRBD1 might be the D (6 bases). V lost 5 bases and J lost 0, with 15 bases in between. Germline V gene data show CDR1 as SGHTA and CDR2 as FQGTGA. This CDR3 has 16 amino acids. The DNA for the CDR3 is TGTGCCAGCAGCCTAGGGGCAGGGGCTAGCACAGATACGCAGTATTTT. This encodes CASSLGAGASTDTQYF.

This rearrangement joins TRBV2 to TRBJ1-2; 7 bases line up with TRBD1. Germline assignment: CDR1 SNHLY and CDR2 FYNNEI. This CDR3 region has 14 residues. V trimming: 4 bases; J trimming: 4 bases; junction bases outside the gene matches: 6. The chain's CDR3 is CASSVGGLGYGYTF. The CDR3 DNA reads as TGTGCCAGCAGTGTAGGGGGCCTGGGCTATGGCTACACCTTC.

The chain recombines TRBV5-1 with TRBJ2-5; 11 nucleotides align to TRBD2. CDR3 size: 16 residues. V shed 4 bases, J shed 2 bases, and the junction held 7 bases outside the gene matches. Germline CDR1 is SGHRS and CDR2 is YFSETQ. CDR3 in DNA: TGCGCCAGCAGCCTCCTGACTAGCGGGGTGCAAGAGACCCAGTACTTC. It is translated as CASSLLTSGVQETQYF.

V usage is TRBV29-1 and J usage is TRBJ1-1; no clear D gene. Per germline, CDR1 SQVTM and CDR2 ANQGSEA. The CDR3 is 12 residues long. With 0 bases removed from V and 4 bases from J, the gap between germline ends came to 6 bases. Here the CDR3 DNA reads TGCAGCGTTGAAGATCGAGGCACTGAAGCTTTCTTT. Translating gives CSVEDRGTEAFF. Filled out from reference TRBV29-1 and TRBJ1-1, the complete variable domain reads SAVISQKPSRDICQRGTSLTIQCQVDSQVTMMFWYRQQPGQSLTLIATANQGSEATYESGFVIDKFPISRPNLTFSTLTVSNMSPEDSSIYLCSVEDRGTEAFFGQGTRLTVV.

This clone appeared once. This chain uses TRBV9 with TRBJ2-2; TRBD2 is a possible D gene (5 bases). The CDR3 sequence is 13 residues long. V lost 4 bases and J 1 base, leaving 5 bases between the germline ends. Germline values: CDR1 SGDLS, CDR2 YYNGEE. CDR3 in DNA: TGTGCCAGCAGCCGGGAGAACACCGGGGAGCTGTTTTTT. This sequence encodes CASSRENTGELFF.

The CDR3 loop reads CASSEARVETNEKLFF. CDR3 in DNA: TGTGCCAGCAGTGAAGCAAGAGTGGAGACGAATGAAAAACTGTTTTTT. The chain links TRBV2 to TRBJ1-4; no reliable D call. Trimming removed 0 bases from V and 5 bases from J, with 13 bases in between. The CDR3 is 16 residues long. Germline V CDR1 and CDR2: SNHLY, FYNNEI.

The genes are TRBV7-9 and TRBJ2-7; 9 bases agree with TRBD1. V shed 4 bases and J 5 bases; nucleotides not matched to a gene: 6. The CDR3 is 14 residues long. Germline CDR1 reads SEHNR; CDR2 reads FQNEAQ (reference sequence). CDR3 in amino acids: CASSSTRDRDEQYF. The CDR3 DNA sequence: TGTGCCAGCAGCTCCACCCGGGACAGGGACGAGCAGTACTTC.

This clone came up once. This chain uses TRBV30 with TRBJ2-7; maybe TRBD1 (6 bases). With 2 bases removed from V and 2 bases from J, the gap between germline ends came to 13 bases. The germline gives CDR1 GTSNPN, CDR2 SVGIG (reference sequence). The CDR3 runs to 14 residues. The CDR3 here is CAWSFGQNPYEQYF. In DNA form, the CDR3 reads TGTGCCTGGAGTTTCGGACAGAATCCCTACGAGCAGTACTTC.

The rearrangement links TRBV14 to TRBJ1-1, with 9 bases lining up with TRBD1. This CDR3 is 15 amino acids long. Germline V CDR1 and CDR2: SGHDN, FVKESK. With 6 bases clipped from V and 5 bases from J, the junction kept 10 bases outside the gene matches. The CDR3 protein is CASRPSGTGYTEAFF. The CDR3 DNA reads TGTGCCAGCAGGCCTTCCGGGACAGGGTATACTGAAGCTTTCTTT. Looking up the rest from reference TRBV14 and TRBJ1-1 gives the full variable domain: EAGVTQFPSHSVIEKGQTVTLRCDPISGHDNLYWYRRVMGKEIKFLLHFVKESKQDESGMPNNRFLAERTGGTYSTLKVQPAELEDSGVYFCASRPSGTGYTEAFFGQGTRLTVV.

This rearrangement joins TRBV5-5 to TRBJ2-6; tentatively, D is TRBD1 (6 bases). V was pared by 4 bases and J by 4 bases, with 18 bases between. The V gene's germline CDR1 is SGHKS and CDR2 YYEKEE (reference sequence). The CDR3 sequence is 17 residues long. The CDR3 DNA sequence: TGTGCCAGCAGCCCCGGACAGTGGCCGGGGGGGGCCAACGTCCTGACTTTC. It translates to CASSPGQWPGGANVLTF. Full variable domain (outside the CDR3, taken from reference TRBV5-5 and TRBJ2-6): DAGVTQSPTHLIKTRGQQVTLRCSPISGHKSVSWYQQVLGQGPQFIFQYYEKEERGRGNFPDRFSARQFPNYSSELNVNALLLGDSALYLCASSPGQWPGGANVLTFGAGSRLTVL.

J is TRBJ1-2 and V is TRBV19, with TRBD1 identical over 10 bases. Germline values: CDR1 LNHDA, CDR2 SQIVND (reference sequence). V lost 5 bases, J lost 4 bases, and 7 bases stayed unmatched. The CDR3 length is 15 residues. The CDR3 sequence is CASSSRDRGGYGYTF. CDR3 DNA sequence: TGTGCCAGTAGTTCCCGGGACAGGGGCGGCTATGGCTACACCTTC.